This note documents a single T cell receptor (beta chain) sequence. This sample is part of a study of blood T cell repertoires in COVID-19. Whole-study context: Both acute and convalescent COVID-19 samples were obtained from the United States, Italy and Spain.

Germline V gives CDR1 LGHDT, CDR2 YNNKEL (reference sequence). Trimming removed 4 bases at V and 6 bases at J, with 15 bases between. This CDR3 has 14 residues. This table comes from immunoSEQ multiplex PCR, and its TCRdb copy is limited to in-frame clones, with some not included. The sample yields 85,000 to 120,000 clones, 84% seen once. This sequence originates from a human donor in a cohort sampled during active COVID-19. The rearrangement links TRBV3-1 (or the pseudogene TRBV3-2) to TRBJ1-1, with D perhaps TRBD1 (6 bases). Material: peripheral blood. CDR3 nucleotide sequence: TGTGCCAGCAGCCTCACCGACAGGAGGTCTGAAGCTTTCTTT. Amino acid sequence: CASSLTDRRSEAFF.